This entry lists 2 T cell receptor beta chains sequenced from one sample in a study of cytomegalovirus exposure and HLA in healthy donors. With 60 Vbeta and 13 Jbeta primers, the PCR was carried out. The data were produced by immunoSEQ multiplex PCR, yet TCRdb's version contains in-frame clones alone and is incomplete. The data hold some 200,000 clones, with approximately 70% observed a single time. Sequences were obtained from PBMCs. The receptors were sampled from a man in his forties in good health and CMV-seropositive.

The chain has TRBV19 and TRBJ1-4, with unresolved D. The CDR3 runs 16 residues. The germline V gene encodes CDR1 LNHDA and CDR2 SQIVND (reference sequence). Trimming pared 7 bases from V and 7 bases from J, leaving 22 bases between. The CDR3 bases are TGTGCCAGTACTCCGGGCCAGTTCCTTGGGAGTGAAAAACTGTTTTTT. Its translation: CASTPGQFLGSEKLFF. The full variable domain, in which reference TRBV19 and TRBJ1-4 provide the parts outside the CDR3, is DGGITQSPKYLFRKEGQNVTLSCEQNLNHDAMYWYRQDPGQGLRLIYYSQIVNDFQKGDIAEGYSVSREKKESFPLTVTSAQKNPTAFYLCASTPGQFLGSEKLFFGSGTQLSVL.

The V and J genes are TRBV4-3 and TRBJ1-2; no firm D call. This CDR3 region has 14 residues. The V end was cut by 0 bases, the J end by 5 bases, with 10 bases between. The germline CDR1 and CDR2 sequences are LGHNA and YSLEER. The CDR3 coding sequence is TGCGCCAGCAGCCAAGATCTCCGTCCTTATGGCTACACCTTC. Encoded protein: CASSQDLRPYGYTF.